The next 22 T cell receptor beta chains were all read from a single sample in a study of cytomegalovirus exposure and HLA in healthy donors. PCR employed 60 Vbeta and 13 Jbeta primers. Here immunoSEQ multiplex PCR was the method, and the copy in TCRdb shows in-frame clones only, minus some. Here the sample spans some 150,000 clones, around 79% being singletons. Sequenced sample: PBMCs. The receptors derive from a man aged 50 to 60 in good health and CMV-seropositive.

The chain combines TRBV11-2 with TRBJ2-2; TRBD1 matches at 10 bases. This CDR3 region has 16 residues. The V segment lost 7 bases and the J segment 7 bases; nucleotides outside the gene matches: 12. Germline CDR1 is SGHAT and CDR2 is FQNNGV. The CDR3 nucleotides read TGTGCCAGCACCCGGCCGGGACAGGGGCTCATCGGGGAGCTGTTTTTT. It specifies CASTRPGQGLIGELFF.

In its sample, this clone was seen a few times. The chain is built from TRBV2 and TRBJ2-5; 7 bases map to TRBD2. This CDR3 is built from 13 residues. The V gene end was trimmed by 5 bases and the J gene end by 5 bases; junction bases not matched to a gene: 5. Germline CDR1 reads SNHLY; CDR2 reads FYNNEI. This CDR3 reads CASSRAGPETQYF. The CDR3 DNA is TGTGCCAGCAGTCGAGCGGGACCTGAGACCCAGTACTTC.

This chain links TRBV18 with TRBJ2-5, with 7 bases fitting TRBD1. With 6 bases clipped from V and 3 bases from J, the junction kept 1 base outside the gene matches. Germline assignment: CDR1 KGHSH and CDR2 LQKENI. The CDR3 is made up of 12 amino acids. CDR3 nucleotides: TGTGCCAGCTCTGGGACAGAAGAGACCCAGTACTTC. This codes for CASSGTEETQYF.

The V call is TRBV30, the J call TRBJ2-5, with a possible D match to TRBD2 (6 bases). This CDR3 spans 15 amino acids. With 2 bases removed from V and 7 bases from J, the gap between germline ends came to 20 bases. The germline V gene has CDR1 GTSNPN and CDR2 SVGIG (reference sequence). The CDR3 here is CAWSSAWGELGTQYF. CDR3 coding DNA: TGTGCCTGGAGTTCCGCGTGGGGGGAATTGGGGACCCAGTACTTC.

V gene TRBV11-2 combines with J gene TRBJ2-7; perhaps TRBD2 as D (6 bases). The CDR3 has 14 residues. Per germline, CDR1 SGHAT and CDR2 FQNNGV. Trimming removed 1 base at V and 2 bases at J, with 9 bases between. The CDR3 loop is CASSLAGLPYEQYF. CDR3 nucleotide sequence: TGTGCCAGCAGCTTAGCAGGACTACCCTACGAGCAGTACTTC.

The table lists this clone with a few counts. This CDR3 is also generated by other DNA sequences in the sample. This rearrangement joins TRBV6-1 to TRBJ2-1, with no clear D. The CDR3 spans 15 residues. The V end lost 4 bases, the J end lost 1 base, and 11 bases lay between the germline ends. The germline V gene has CDR1 MNHNS and CDR2 SASEGT. The CDR3 loop reads CASSAPRRSYNEQFF. The CDR3 DNA reads TGTGCCAGCAGTGCACCCCGCCGGTCCTACAATGAGCAGTTCTTC.

This chain uses TRBV6-6 with TRBJ2-5; TRBD2 might be the D (6 bases). Trimming shortened V by 0 bases and J by 4 bases, and 12 bases separated the two germline ends. CDR3 size: 15 residues. The germline V gene encodes CDR1 MNHNY and CDR2 SVGAGI (reference sequence). The CDR3 loop is CASSYSAGRGETQYF. In DNA form, the CDR3 reads TGTGCCAGCAGTTACTCGGCAGGGCGGGGAGAGACCCAGTACTTC.

The chain recombines TRBV28 with TRBJ1-2; no firm D call. V shed 3 bases and J shed 5 bases, with 7 bases lying between them. The CDR3 extends over 12 amino acids. From germline, CDR1 is MDHEN and CDR2 SYDVKM. The CDR3 region has the DNA TGTGCCAGCAGTTTTGGCGGGTATGGCTACACCTTC. Its protein is CASSFGGYGYTF.

About this clone itself: This sample also contains other DNA sequences that code for the same CDR3. The chain combines TRBV5-1 with TRBJ2-3; 7 bases fit TRBD1. The CDR3 runs 15 residues. The V gene's germline CDR1 is SGHRS and CDR2 YFSETQ. V was clipped by 0 bases and J by 2 bases; unmatched bases: 3. CDR3 nucleotide sequence: TGCGCCAGCAGCTTGGGACAGGGTAACACAGATACGCAGTATTTT. Translated: CASSLGQGNTDTQYF. The full variable domain, rest sourced from reference TRBV5-1 and TRBJ2-3, is KAGVTQTPRYLIKTRGQQVTLSCSPISGHRSVSWYQQTPGQGLQFLFEYFSETQRNKGNFPGRFSGRQFSNSRSEMNVSTLELGDSALYLCASSLGQGNTDTQYFGPGTRLTVL.

The CDR3 DNA sequence: TGTGCCAGCAGCGAATGGCCCGAGGTAAAGCGGATGGCTCCTTACGAGCAGTACTTC. Translated: CASSEWPEVKRMAPYEQYF. V usage is TRBV21-1 and J usage is TRBJ2-7; the table's D call TRBD2 went unverified against the DNA. TRBV21-1 represents a pseudogene. The CDR3 extends over 19 amino acids.

The rearrangement links TRBV18 to TRBJ2-1, with D unresolved. CDR1 and CDR2 from the germline V gene are KGHSH and LQKENI. This CDR3 region has 14 residues. Trimming left V 0 bases short and J 4 bases short, with 7 bases between. The CDR3, as DNA: TGTGCCAGCTCACCACCGTACAGTTACAATGAGCAGTTCTTC. Protein sequence: CASSPPYSYNEQFF.

This clone is a singleton in its sample. The V and J genes are TRBV6-5 and TRBJ2-6, with 7 bases fitting TRBD1. Per the germline V gene, CDR1 is MNHEY and CDR2 is SVGAGI. The CDR3 has 16 amino acids. The ends lost 1 base at V and 2 bases at J; junction bases unmatched: 2. CDR3 protein: CASSYWQGAGANVLTF. Written as DNA, the CDR3 is TGTGCCAGCAGTTACTGGCAGGGGGCTGGGGCCAACGTCCTGACTTTC.

The chain carries TRBV15 and TRBJ2-7; 10 nucleotides agree with TRBD2. The CDR3 is made up of 15 amino acids. With 5 bases clipped from V and 4 bases from J, the junction kept 8 bases outside the gene matches. The V gene's germline CDR1 is LNHNV and CDR2 YYDKDF (reference sequence). The CDR3 spells CATSQASGSTYEQYF. The CDR3 DNA is TGTGCCACCAGCCAGGCTAGCGGGAGCACTTACGAGCAGTACTTC. Drawing the rest from reference TRBV15 and TRBJ2-7, the complete variable domain is DAMVIQNPRYQVTQFGKPVTLSCSQTLNHNVMYWYQQKSSQAPKLLFHYYDKDFNNEADTPDNFQSRRPNTSFCFLDIRSPGLGDTAMYLCATSQASGSTYEQYFGPGTRLTVT.

Worth noting for this clone: The sample holds other DNA sequences that translate to the same CDR3. The V call is TRBV15, the J call TRBJ2-7; no clear D. The CDR3 is 18 amino acids. V was pared by 0 bases and J by 1 base, with 19 bases between. Germline CDR1 and CDR2: LNHNV and YYDKDF (reference sequence). The CDR3: CATSRDLMETSRSYEQYF. DNA of the CDR3: TGTGCCACCAGCAGAGATCTAATGGAGACCAGCCGTTCCTACGAGCAGTACTTC.

V and J are TRBV11-2 and TRBJ1-1; 8 positions match TRBD1. Germline V gene sequence: CDR1 SGHAT, CDR2 FQNNGV. The V gene end was trimmed by 3 bases and the J gene end by 1 base; junction bases not matched to a gene: 4. CDR3 length: 15 amino acids. CDR3 region: CASSFLDRGNTEAFF. The DNA for the CDR3 is TGTGCCAGCAGCTTTCTAGACAGGGGGAACACTGAAGCTTTCTTT.

J is TRBJ2-1 and V is TRBV5-1, with TRBD1 as a possible D gene (6 bases). The ends were cut back, 2 bases at V and 8 bases at J, with 17 bases in the middle. The CDR3 is 15 residues long. Germline V gene data show CDR1 as SGHRS and CDR2 as YFSETQ. The CDR3 nucleotides are TGCGCCAGCAGCTTACAGGGTCTAAGTTTAGATGAGCAGTTCTTC. Encoded protein: CASSLQGLSLDEQFF.

The chain's CDR3 is CASSMTGGEPQHF. The CDR3 nucleotides read TGTGCCAGTAGTATGACAGGGGGCGAACCCCAGCATTTT. The chain has TRBV19 and TRBJ1-5; 10 bases align to TRBD1. CDR1 is LNHDA and CDR2 is SQIVND in the germline V gene (reference sequence). This CDR3 is 13 amino acids long. V lost 3 bases and J lost 10; bases outside the gene matches: 3.

The V gene is TRBV5-1, the J gene TRBJ2-1; TRBD1 agrees at 8 bases. In germline, CDR1 is SGHRS, CDR2 YFSETQ. V shed 5 bases and J 5 bases; nucleotides not matched to a gene: 6. CDR3 size: 14 residues. The CDR3 nucleotides read TGCGCCAGCAGGTCAGTGACAGGGGACAATGAGCAGTTCTTC. This encodes CASRSVTGDNEQFF.

The chain uses TRBV27 and TRBJ2-5; perhaps TRBD1 as D (5 bases). Trimming took 1 base from V and 4 from J, leaving 13 bases between them. The CDR3 has 15 amino acids. Germline lookup yields CDR1 MNHEY and CDR2 SMNVEV (reference sequence). The CDR3 loop is CASSLFRARRETQYF. The CDR3 DNA reads as TGTGCCAGCAGTTTATTCAGGGCACGCAGAGAGACCCAGTACTTC.

This chain uses TRBV9 with TRBJ2-7, with unresolved D. The CDR3 consists of 12 residues. CDR1 SGDLS and CDR2 YYNGEE come from the germline V gene. Trimming shortened V by 3 bases and J by 6 bases, and 10 bases separated the two germline ends. The CDR3 sequence is CASSGDTCEQYF. CDR3 coding DNA: TGTGCCAGCAGCGGCGACACCTGCGAGCAGTACTTC.

The chain employs TRBV5-1 and TRBJ2-3; D gene ambiguous. Germline V lookup: CDR1 SGHRS, CDR2 YFSETQ. The length of the CDR3 is 15 residues. The V end was cut by 1 base, the J end by 1 base, with 10 bases between. For the CDR3, the DNA is TGCGCCAGCAGCTTGAATAGCCAGCGCACAGATACGCAGTATTTT. Protein product: CASSLNSQRTDTQYF.

The chain recombines TRBV7-3 with TRBJ1-2, with D possibly matching TRBD1 (5 bases). The germline V gene has CDR1 SGHTA and CDR2 FQGTGA. This CDR3 has 13 residues. The V gene lost 5 bases and the J gene lost 4 bases, with 11 bases spanning the gap. The CDR3 nucleotides read TGTGCCAGCAGCCCCGGGGGGGGCTATGGCTACACCTTC. Its protein product is CASSPGGGYGYTF.